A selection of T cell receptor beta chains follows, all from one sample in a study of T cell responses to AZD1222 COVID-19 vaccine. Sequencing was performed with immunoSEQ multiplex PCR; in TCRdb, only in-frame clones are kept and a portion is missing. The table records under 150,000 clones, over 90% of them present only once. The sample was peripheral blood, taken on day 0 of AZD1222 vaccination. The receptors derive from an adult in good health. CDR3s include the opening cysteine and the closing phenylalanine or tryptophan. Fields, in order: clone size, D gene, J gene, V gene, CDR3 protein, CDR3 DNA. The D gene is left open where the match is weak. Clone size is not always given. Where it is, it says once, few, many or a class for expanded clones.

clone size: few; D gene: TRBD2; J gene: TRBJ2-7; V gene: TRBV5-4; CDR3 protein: CASSRSSGRIYEQYF; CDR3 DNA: TGTGCCAGCAGCCGGAGCAGCGGGAGGATATACGAGCAGTACTTC
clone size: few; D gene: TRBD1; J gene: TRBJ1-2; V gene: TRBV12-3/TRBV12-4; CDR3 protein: CASSQGARGYTF; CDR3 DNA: TGTGCCAGCTCTCAGGGGGCGCGCGGCTACACCTTC
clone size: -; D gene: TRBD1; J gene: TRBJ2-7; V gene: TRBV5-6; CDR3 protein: CASSFNVQGNEQYF; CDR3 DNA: TGTGCCAGCAGCTTCAATGTACAGGGGAACGAGCAGTACTTC
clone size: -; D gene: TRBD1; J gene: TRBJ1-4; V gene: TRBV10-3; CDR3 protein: CAISEYTDRAGEKLFF; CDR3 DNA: TGTGCCATCAGTGAATATACGGACAGGGCGGGTGAAAAACTGTTTTTT
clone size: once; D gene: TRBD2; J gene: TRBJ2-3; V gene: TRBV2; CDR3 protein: CASPAGRGNTDTQYF; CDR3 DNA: TGTGCCAGCCCTGCAGGGCGGGGGAACACAGATACGCAGTATTTT
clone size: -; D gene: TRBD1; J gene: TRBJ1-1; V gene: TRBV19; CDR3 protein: CASSMEDRGGTEAFF; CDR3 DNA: TGTGCCAGTAGTATGGAGGACAGGGGCGGCACTGAAGCTTTCTTT
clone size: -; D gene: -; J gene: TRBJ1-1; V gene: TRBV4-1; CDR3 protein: CASSQDLRGTEAFF; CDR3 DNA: TGCGCCAGCAGCCAAGATCTTAGGGGAACTGAAGCTTTCTTT
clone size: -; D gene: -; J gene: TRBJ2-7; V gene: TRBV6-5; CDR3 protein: CASRADTNYEQYF; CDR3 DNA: TGTGCCAGCAGAGCTGACACCAACTACGAGCAGTACTTC
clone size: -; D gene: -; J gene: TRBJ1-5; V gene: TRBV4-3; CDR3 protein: CASSRLYRADQPQHF; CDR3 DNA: TGCGCCAGCAGCCGGTTATACAGGGCCGATCAGCCCCAGCATTTT
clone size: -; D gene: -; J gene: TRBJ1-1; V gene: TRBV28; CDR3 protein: CASSFPTGVGMNTEAFF; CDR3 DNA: TGTGCCAGCAGTTTCCCGACAGGAGTCGGGATGAACACTGAAGCTTTCTTT
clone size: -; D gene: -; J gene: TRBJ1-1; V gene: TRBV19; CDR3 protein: CASSITGYRSMNTEAFF; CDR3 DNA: TGTGCCAGTAGTATCACGGGGTACCGGTCGATGAACACTGAAGCTTTCTTT
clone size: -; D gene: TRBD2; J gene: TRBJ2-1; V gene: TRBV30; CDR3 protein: CAWTSGMSYEQFF; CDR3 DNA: TGTGCCTGGACTAGCGGGATGTCCTATGAGCAGTTCTTC
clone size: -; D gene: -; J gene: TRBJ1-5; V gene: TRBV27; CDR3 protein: CASSFLALGNQPQHF; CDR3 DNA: TGTGCCAGCAGTTTCCTGGCGTTAGGCAATCAGCCCCAGCATTTT
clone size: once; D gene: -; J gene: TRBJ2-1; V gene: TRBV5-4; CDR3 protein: CASSLVTATYNEQFF; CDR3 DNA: TGTGCCAGCAGCTTGGTGACAGCTACCTACAATGAGCAGTTCTTC
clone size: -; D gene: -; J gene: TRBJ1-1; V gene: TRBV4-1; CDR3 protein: CASSQVQGVNTEAFF; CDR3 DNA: TGCGCCAGCAGCCAAGTACAGGGCGTGAACACTGAAGCTTTCTTT
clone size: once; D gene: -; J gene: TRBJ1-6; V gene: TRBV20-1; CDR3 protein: CSASAGGSPLHF; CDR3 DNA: TGCAGTGCTAGTGCGGGGGGCTCACCCCTCCACTTT
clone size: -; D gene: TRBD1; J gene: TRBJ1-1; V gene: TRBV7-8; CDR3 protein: CASSPGRRGRETEAFF; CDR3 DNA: TGTGCCAGCAGCCCAGGCAGGAGGGGGCGCGAAACTGAAGCTTTCTTT
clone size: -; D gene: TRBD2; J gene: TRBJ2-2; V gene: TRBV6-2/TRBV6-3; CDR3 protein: CASSLLAGGLTGELFF; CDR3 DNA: TGTGCCAGCAGCTTACTAGCGGGAGGCCTAACCGGGGAGCTGTTTTTT
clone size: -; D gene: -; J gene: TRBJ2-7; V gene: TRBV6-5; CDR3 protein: CASSTVRISYEQYF; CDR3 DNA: TGTGCCAGCAGTACCGTTAGAATCTCCTACGAGCAGTACTTC
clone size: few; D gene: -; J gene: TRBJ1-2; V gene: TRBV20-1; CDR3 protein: CSASRSKDGYTF; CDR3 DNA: TGCAGTGCTAGTCGGTCTAAGGATGGCTACACCTTC
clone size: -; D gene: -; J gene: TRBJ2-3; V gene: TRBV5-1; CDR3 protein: CASSKGSSTDTQYF; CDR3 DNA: TGCGCCAGCAGCAAGGGATCATCCACAGATACGCAGTATTTT
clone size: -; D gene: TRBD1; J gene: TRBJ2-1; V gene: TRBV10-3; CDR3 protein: CAITGQGGPGGQFF; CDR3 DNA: TGTGCCATAACCGGACAGGGGGGTCCCGGGGGGCAGTTCTTC